The rows below give T cell receptor beta chains drawn from one sample of a study of response to subunit inactivated influenza vaccine. TCRdb reprocessed the RT-PCR reads via MiXCR and lists one record per CDR3 protein. The sample has about 580,000 distinct CDR3 sequences, around 15% seen once; the top ten hold 11%. The material sequenced was PBMCs from blood, taken 11 to 12 days after vaccination. The receptors here all came from a man between 50 and 59 years old who received an inactivated influenza vaccine. Both conserved end residues are part of each CDR3. D genes are given only for firm matches. Size tells how often a clone was seen (once, few, many) or the class of an expanded clone, and some rows leave it out.

v_call	j_call	clone_size	d_call	cdr3_aa	cdr3_nt
TRBV4-2	TRBJ2-7	NA	NA	CASSQDFVRYYEQYF	TGTGCCAGCAGCCAAGATTTCGTCAGGTATTACGAGCAGTACTTC
TRBV10-3	TRBJ2-7	many	NA	CAIREDRHYEQYF	TGTGCCATCAGGGAGGACAGACATTACGAGCAGTACTTC
TRBV18	TRBJ2-7	NA	NA	CASSPNWMEQYF	TGTGCCAGCTCACCGAACTGGATGGAGCAGTACTTC
TRBV7-9	TRBJ2-3	NA	NA	CASSLEAERSTDTQYF	TGTGCCAGCAGCTTAGAGGCAGAGAGGAGCACAGATACGCAGTATTTT
TRBV6-1	TRBJ1-1	NA	TRBD1	CASRPRQGGGNTEAFF	TGTGCCAGCAGACCTAGACAGGGGGGTGGGAACACTGAAGCTTTCTTT
TRBV20-1	TRBJ1-1	few	NA	CSARDPRHRAYTEAFF	TGCAGTGCTAGAGACCCTAGACACAGGGCATACACTGAAGCTTTCTTT
TRBV20-1	TRBJ2-7	NA	TRBD1	CSAFLTGVPYEQYF	TGCAGTGCTTTTCTGACAGGGGTACCCTACGAGCAGTACTTC
TRBV12-3/TRBV12-4	TRBJ2-7	NA	NA	CASKRTMSSYEQYF	TGTGCCAGCAAAAGGACTATGAGCTCCTACGAGCAGTACTTC
TRBV4-2	TRBJ1-1	NA	TRBD1	CASSPLDRPTEAFF	TGTGCCAGCAGCCCTTTGGACAGGCCGACTGAAGCTTTCTTT
TRBV7-9	TRBJ2-1	NA	NA	CASSLWPRPEQFF	TGTGCCAGCAGCTTGTGGCCCCGACCCGAGCAGTTCTTC
TRBV20-1	TRBJ2-2	NA	NA	CSARDTWRHPTGELFF	TGCAGTGCTAGAGATACCTGGAGACATCCTACCGGGGAGCTGTTTTTT
TRBV7-2	TRBJ1-5	few	NA	CASSLGGPNANQPQHF	TGTGCCAGCAGCTTAGGAGGACCCAATGCCAATCAGCCCCAGCATTTT
TRBV10-3	TRBJ2-3	few	NA	CAISDLGEDTQYF	TGTGCCATCAGTGACTTGGGGGAAGATACGCAGTATTTT
TRBV9	TRBJ2-3	NA	TRBD2	CASSVRTGGQGDTQYF	TGTGCCAGCAGCGTAAGGACGGGGGGGCAGGGAGATACGCAGTATTTT
TRBV5-1	TRBJ2-5	NA	TRBD2	CASRLAGGPGETQYF	TGCGCCAGCAGACTAGCGGGGGGGCCAGGAGAGACCCAGTACTTC
TRBV20-1	TRBJ2-2	few	TRBD1	CSATGQGVTGELFF	TGCAGTGCTACCGGACAGGGGGTCACCGGGGAGCTGTTTTTT
TRBV5-1	TRBJ2-7	few	NA	CASSLASTSYEQYF	TGCGCCAGCAGCTTGGCGAGTACCTCCTACGAGCAGTACTTC
TRBV7-2	TRBJ1-2	NA	NA	CASSLADSLYGYTF	TGTGCCAGCAGCTTAGCTGACAGTCTCTATGGCTACACCTTC
TRBV12-3/TRBV12-4	TRBJ2-7	NA	TRBD2	CASSLSGRVHEQYF	TGTGCCAGCAGTTTGAGCGGGAGGGTCCACGAGCAGTACTTC
TRBV5-1	TRBJ1-1	many	NA	CASSQQGGRTEAFF	TGCGCCAGCAGCCAACAGGGTGGAAGGACTGAAGCTTTCTTT
TRBV20-1	TRBJ1-1	few	NA	CSAARTGNTEAFF	TGCAGTGCTGCCCGGACGGGGAACACTGAAGCTTTCTTT
TRBV4-1	TRBJ2-5	NA	TRBD1	CASSQEVDRGRETQYF	TGCGCCAGCAGCCAAGAAGTGGACAGGGGAAGAGAGACCCAGTACTTC
TRBV6-6	TRBJ2-3	many	NA	CASRRGADTQYF	TGTGCCAGCAGGAGGGGGGCAGATACGCAGTATTTT
TRBV7-2	TRBJ2-5	few	TRBD1	CASSTPTGSETQYF	TGTGCCAGCAGCACACCGACAGGGTCGGAGACCCAGTACTTC
TRBV20-1	TRBJ2-3	few	NA	CSARSFDTYTDTQYF	TGCAGTGCTAGAAGTTTTGACACATACACAGATACGCAGTATTTT
TRBV7-9	TRBJ1-2	few	NA	CASTPTESYGYTF	TGTGCCAGCACCCCCACAGAATCTTATGGCTACACCTTC
TRBV12-3/TRBV12-4	TRBJ2-4	NA	NA	CASSLVAVRDIQYF	TGTGCCAGCAGTTTAGTAGCAGTGCGTGACATTCAGTACTTC
TRBV2	TRBJ1-6	few	NA	CASRRGANSPLHF	TGTGCCAGCAGAAGGGGCGCGAATTCACCCCTCCACTTT
TRBV3-1	TRBJ2-7	NA	NA	CASSQGTRTYEQYF	TGTGCCAGCAGCCAAGGGACACGTACCTACGAGCAGTACTTC
TRBV7-9	TRBJ1-4	few	NA	CASSLIATNEKLLF	TGTGCCAGCAGCTTGATTGCAACTAATGAAAAACTGTTGTTT
TRBV29-1	TRBJ2-5	few	TRBD2	CSVDYLAEETQYF	TGCAGCGTTGATTATCTAGCGGAAGAGACCCAGTACTTC
TRBV7-2	TRBJ2-1	NA	NA	CASSLQVGRWNNEQFF	TGTGCCAGCAGCTTACAGGTAGGCCGGTGGAACAATGAGCAGTTCTTC